This is a list of T cell receptor beta chains from one sample in a study of cytomegalovirus exposure and HLA in healthy donors. This table comes from immunoSEQ multiplex PCR, and its TCRdb copy is limited to in-frame clones, with some not included. The table includes some 200,000 clones, 65% to 90% detected once. The sample taken for sequencing was PBMCs. The receptors shown here come from a woman in her thirties in good health and CMV-seropositive. The CDR3 runs from the conserved cysteine through the conserved F or W. A D gene is named only where the DNA matches it firmly. A row's size may be missing; if present it is once, few, many or a size class.

j_gene | abundance | v_gene | d_gene | CDR3nt | CDR3aa
TRBJ1-1 | NA | TRBV6-5 | NA | TGTGCCAGCAGCCGGACAGCTACTGAAGCTTTCTTT | CASSRTATEAFF
TRBJ2-1 | once | TRBV27 | TRBD2 | TGTGCCAGCAGTTTAGTCCTAGCGGGAGCCTACAATGAGCAGTTCTTC | CASSLVLAGAYNEQFF
TRBJ2-7 | NA | TRBV6-6 | TRBD1 | TGTGCCAGCACCAGGGGACAGGGAGCCTACGAGCAGTACTTC | CASTRGQGAYEQYF
TRBJ2-7 | NA | TRBV7-9 | TRBD2 | TGTGCCAGCAGCTTAGGGGGGACTAGCATCGAGCAGTACTTC | CASSLGGTSIEQYF
TRBJ2-1 | once | TRBV18 | NA | TGTGCCAGCTCACCAGAGAGTCCCGAGGGGTTCTTC | CASSPESPEGFF
TRBJ2-7 | NA | TRBV6-5 | NA | TGTGCCAGCAGTTACCGGGAGACCTCCTACGAGCAGTACTTC | CASSYRETSYEQYF
TRBJ1-4 | NA | TRBV27 | NA | TGTGCCAGCAGTCAGGACAGACTTAATGAAAAACTGTTTTTT | CASSQDRLNEKLFF
TRBJ1-4 | NA | TRBV9 | NA | TGTGCCAGCAGCGTAGGGGCGTCGCACGCAACTAATGAAAAACTGTTTTTT | CASSVGASHATNEKLFF
TRBJ2-5 | NA | TRBV7-9 | TRBD2 | TGTGCCAGCAGCGTCTTAGCGGGAGGGCCCGAGACCCAGTACTTC | CASSVLAGGPETQYF
TRBJ1-1 | NA | TRBV6-5 | NA | TGTGCCAGCAGTTACTCAGGAGGGAACACTGAAGCTTTCTTT | CASSYSGGNTEAFF
TRBJ2-1 | NA | TRBV29-1 | NA | TGCAGCGGGGGGGTTTCCTACAATGAGCAGTTCTTC | CSGGVSYNEQFF
TRBJ2-7 | NA | TRBV5-1 | NA | TGCGCCAGTACTCTGTCCGGGGGAGGCGAGCAGTACTTC | CASTLSGGGEQYF
TRBJ2-7 | NA | TRBV7-9 | TRBD2 | TGTGCCAGCAGCTTTACACTAGCGGGAGGATACGAGCAGTACTTC | CASSFTLAGGYEQYF
TRBJ2-1 | NA | TRBV29-1 | NA | TGCAGCGTTGGAGGATCCATAAGCTCCTACAATGAGCAGTTCTTC | CSVGGSISSYNEQFF
TRBJ2-7 | NA | TRBV6-1 | TRBD1 | TGTGCCAGCATCATGGGACAGGGACCCTACGAGCAGTACTTC | CASIMGQGPYEQYF
TRBJ1-4 | NA | TRBV6-1 | TRBD1 | TGTGCCAGCAGTGTTTCAGGGGGTTGGGAAAAACTGTTTTTT | CASSVSGGWEKLFF
TRBJ2-3 | NA | TRBV5-1 | NA | TGCGCCAGCAGCCCGCTGCGGGACGGCACAGATACGCAGTATTTT | CASSPLRDGTDTQYF
TRBJ2-7 | NA | TRBV9 | TRBD2 | TGTGCCAGCTTAAGGGACTACCTCTACGAGCAGTACTTC | CASLRDYLYEQYF
TRBJ2-6 | NA | TRBV5-1 | TRBD1 | TGCGCCAGCAGCGCCACAGGGGCTGGGGCCAACGTCCTGACTTTC | CASSATGAGANVLTF
TRBJ2-1 | NA | TRBV9 | NA | TGTGCCAGCGCGACTAGGCACAATGAGCAGTTCTTC | CASATRHNEQFF
TRBJ1-1 | NA | TRBV6-6 | NA | TGTGCCAGCGAGGGTGGCAGGGAAGCTTTCTTT | CASEGGREAFF
TRBJ2-3 | NA | TRBV27 | NA | TGTGCCAGCAGTTTTATGGCCACAGATACGCAGTATTTT | CASSFMATDTQYF
TRBJ1-4 | NA | TRBV18 | NA | TGTGCCAGCTCACCACGGTCCAGGCAGGAAGAAAAACTGTTTTTT | CASSPRSRQEEKLFF
TRBJ1-1 | once | TRBV15 | NA | TGTGCCACCAGCAGAGAGATAGAGTTGACTGAAGCTTTCTTT | CATSREIELTEAFF
TRBJ1-5 | NA | TRBV2 | NA | TGTGCCAGCGTCGGTGTAAACAGGGTAGGACAGCCCCAGCATTTT | CASVGVNRVGQPQHF
TRBJ2-5 | NA | TRBV2 | TRBD1 | TGTGCCAGCAGGCAGACGACAGGGGGCGCGGAGACCCAGTACTTC | CASRQTTGGAETQYF
TRBJ2-7 | NA | TRBV7-2 | NA | TGTGCCAGCAGCTCCCCCCGGGGACACTCCTACGAGCAGTACTTC | CASSSPRGHSYEQYF
TRBJ2-1 | NA | TRBV9 | TRBD1 | TGTGCCAGCAGCGTAGGACAGGGGAGTTACAATGAGCAGTTCTTC | CASSVGQGSYNEQFF
TRBJ2-7 | NA | TRBV10-1 | NA | TGCGCCAGCAGTAGAGGATCCTACGAGCAGTACTTC | CASSRGSYEQYF
TRBJ1-3 | NA | TRBV28 | NA | TGTGCCAGCAGTTTAGGACACATCATCTCTGGAAACACCATATATTTT | CASSLGHIISGNTIYF
TRBJ2-3 | NA | TRBV2 | NA | TGTGCCAGCAGGGGCCCGGCAGGGGTAATCACAGATACGCAGTATTTT | CASRGPAGVITDTQYF
TRBJ2-1 | NA | TRBV30 | TRBD2 | TGTGCCTGGAGTCGTGGGACTAGCGGGAGACGGTATGAGCAGTTCTTC | CAWSRGTSGRRYEQFF
TRBJ1-1 | NA | TRBV6-1 | NA | TGTGCCAGCAGTGCTACGAGGAACAACCCTGGGGGGATCTTT | CASSATRNNPGGIF